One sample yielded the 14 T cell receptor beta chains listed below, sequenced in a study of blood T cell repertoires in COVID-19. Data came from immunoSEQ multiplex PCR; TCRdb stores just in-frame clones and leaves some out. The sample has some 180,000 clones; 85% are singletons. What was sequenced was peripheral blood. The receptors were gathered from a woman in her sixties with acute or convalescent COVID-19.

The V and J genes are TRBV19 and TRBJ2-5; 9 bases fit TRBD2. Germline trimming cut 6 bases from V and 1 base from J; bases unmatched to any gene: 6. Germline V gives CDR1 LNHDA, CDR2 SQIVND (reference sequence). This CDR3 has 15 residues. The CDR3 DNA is TGTGCCAGTAGCCAACTAGCGGGCGGCCAAGAGACCCAGTACTTC. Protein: CASSQLAGGQETQYF.

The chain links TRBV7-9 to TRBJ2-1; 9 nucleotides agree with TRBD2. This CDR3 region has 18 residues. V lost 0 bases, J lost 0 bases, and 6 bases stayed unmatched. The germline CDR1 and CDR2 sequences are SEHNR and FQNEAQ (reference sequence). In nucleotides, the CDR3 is TGTGCCAGCAGCTTAGCGGGGCTAGCGGGATCCTCCTACAATGAGCAGTTCTTC. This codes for CASSLAGLAGSSYNEQFF.

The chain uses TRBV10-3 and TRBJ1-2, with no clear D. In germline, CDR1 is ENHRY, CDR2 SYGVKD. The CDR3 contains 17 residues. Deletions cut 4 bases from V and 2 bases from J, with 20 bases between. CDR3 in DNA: TGTGCCATCAGTGGTGGCGTGGTTACGGGTAGCAACTATGGCTACACCTTC. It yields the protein CAISGGVVTGSNYGYTF.

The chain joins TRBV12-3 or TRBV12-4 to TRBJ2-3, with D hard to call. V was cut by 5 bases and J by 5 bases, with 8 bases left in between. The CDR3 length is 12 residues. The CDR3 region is CASSQLVDTQYF. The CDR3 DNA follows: TGTGCCAGCAGTCAGTTGGTAGATACGCAGTATTTT.

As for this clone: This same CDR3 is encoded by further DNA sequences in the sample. CDR3 region: CASSLVGGSSYNEQFF. CDR3 nucleotide sequence: TGTGCCAGCAGCTTGGTAGGGGGCAGCTCCTACAATGAGCAGTTCTTC. The chain employs TRBV7-2 and TRBJ2-1; TRBD1 agrees at 7 bases. The CDR3 is 16 residues long. The J segment lost 0 bases and the V segment lost 3 bases, leaving 5 bases of the junction unmatched. Germline V gene lookup returns CDR1 SGHTA and CDR2 FQGNSA.

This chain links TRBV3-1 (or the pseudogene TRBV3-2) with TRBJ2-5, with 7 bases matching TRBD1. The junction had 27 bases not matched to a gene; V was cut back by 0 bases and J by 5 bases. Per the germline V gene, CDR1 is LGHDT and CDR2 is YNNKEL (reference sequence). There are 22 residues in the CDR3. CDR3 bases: TGTGCCAGCAGCCAAGATAAATGGGAACAGATATCGCGACAGGGACGTCGGGAGACCCAGTACTTC. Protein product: CASSQDKWEQISRQGRRETQYF.

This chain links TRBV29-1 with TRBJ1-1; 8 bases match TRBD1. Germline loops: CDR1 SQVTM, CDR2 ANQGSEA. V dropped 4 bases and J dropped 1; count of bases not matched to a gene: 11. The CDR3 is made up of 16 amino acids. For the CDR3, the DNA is TGCAGCGTTGCCCACTCCGGACAGGGCAGGAACACTGAAGCTTTCTTT. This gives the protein CSVAHSGQGRNTEAFF.

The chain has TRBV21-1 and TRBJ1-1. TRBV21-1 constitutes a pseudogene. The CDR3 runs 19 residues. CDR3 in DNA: TGTGCCAGCAGCAAATACGGAAAACCGCGGGGGAAGGGCAACACTGAAGCTTTCTTT. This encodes CASSKYGKPRGKGNTEAFF.

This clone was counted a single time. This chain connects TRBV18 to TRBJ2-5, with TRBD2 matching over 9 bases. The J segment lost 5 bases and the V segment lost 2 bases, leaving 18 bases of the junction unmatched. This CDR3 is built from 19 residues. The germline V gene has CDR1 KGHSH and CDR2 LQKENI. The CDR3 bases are TGTGCCAGCTCACCAATAAAAATAGCGGGAGAACTTAGTAAGGAGACCCAGTACTTC. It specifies CASSPIKIAGELSKETQYF.

The DNA of the CDR3 is TGTGCCAGCAGCTTGGGTATTTACAATGAGCAGTTCTTC. Protein: CASSLGIYNEQFF. This chain uses TRBV5-4 with TRBJ2-1; D not certain. The V end was cut by 0 bases, the J end by 4 bases, with 5 bases between. This CDR3 contains 13 residues. Germline values: CDR1 SGHNT, CDR2 YYREEE (reference sequence).

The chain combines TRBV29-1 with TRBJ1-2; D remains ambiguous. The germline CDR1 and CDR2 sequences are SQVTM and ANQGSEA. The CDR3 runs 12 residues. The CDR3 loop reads CSVRGSGYGYTF. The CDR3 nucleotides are TGCAGTGTACGGGGTAGTGGCTATGGCTACACCTTC.

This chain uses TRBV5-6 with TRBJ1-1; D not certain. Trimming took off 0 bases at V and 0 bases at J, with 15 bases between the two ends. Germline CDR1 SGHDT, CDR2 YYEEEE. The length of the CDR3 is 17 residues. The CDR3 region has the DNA TGTGCCAGCAGCTTGGATTCATGGCACCCCATGAACACTGAAGCTTTCTTT. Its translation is CASSLDSWHPMNTEAFF. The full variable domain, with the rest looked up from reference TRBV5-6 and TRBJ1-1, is DAGVTQSPTHLIKTRGQQVTLRCSPKSGHDTVSWYQQALGQGPQFIFQYYEEEERQRGNFPDRFSGHQFPNYSSELNVNALLLGDSALYLCASSLDSWHPMNTEAFFGQGTRLTVV.

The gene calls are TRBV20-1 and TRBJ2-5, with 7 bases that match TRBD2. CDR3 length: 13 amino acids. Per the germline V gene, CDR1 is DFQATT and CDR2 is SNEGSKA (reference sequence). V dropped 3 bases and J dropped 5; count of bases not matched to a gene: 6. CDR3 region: CSASLTSSETQYF. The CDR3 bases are TGCAGTGCTAGTTTGACTAGCTCTGAGACCCAGTACTTC.

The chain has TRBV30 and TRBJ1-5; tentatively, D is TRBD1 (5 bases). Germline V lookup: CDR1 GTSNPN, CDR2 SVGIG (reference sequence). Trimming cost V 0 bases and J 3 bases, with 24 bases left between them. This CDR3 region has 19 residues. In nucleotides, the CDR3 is TGTGCCTGGAGTGTTCCCACAGGTTCACACAAGGGTGACAATCAGCCCCAGCATTTT. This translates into CAWSVPTGSHKGDNQPQHF.